These T cell receptor beta chains were read from a single sample in a study of preoperative IRX-2 immunotherapy in early breast cancer. Clones were sequenced by immunoSEQ multiplex PCR, and TCRdb holds only the in-frame ones, with some missing. The sample gives some 99,000 clones, 86% of which show up once; about 2% is in the top ten. The specimen was tumor tissue, collected after IRX-2 immunotherapy. All receptors derive from a human donor with breast cancer. CDR3s include the opening cysteine and the closing phenylalanine or tryptophan. Fields, in order: D gene, V gene, J gene, CDR3 length, clone size, CDR3 protein, CDR3 DNA. A D gene is named only where the DNA matches it firmly. Clone size is given for some rows only: seen once, a few or many times, or a class if the clone is expanded.

d_call: .; v_call: TRBV5-1; j_call: TRBJ2-7; cdr3_length: 15; clone_size: .; cdr3_aa: CASSLGRDRYDEQYF; cdr3_nt: TGCGCCAGCAGCTTGGGGCGGGACCGTTATGATGAGCAGTACTTC
d_call: .; v_call: TRBV18; j_call: TRBJ1-1; cdr3_length: 14; clone_size: .; cdr3_aa: CASSPLQMNTEAFF; cdr3_nt: TGTGCCAGCTCACCTTTACAGATGAACACTGAAGCTTTCTTT
d_call: TRBD1; v_call: TRBV6-8; j_call: TRBJ2-3; cdr3_length: 14; clone_size: .; cdr3_aa: CAIRGTASTDTQYF; cdr3_nt: TGTGCCATCAGAGGGACAGCTAGCACAGATACGCAGTATTTT
d_call: TRBD2; v_call: TRBV28; j_call: TRBJ2-7; cdr3_length: 14; clone_size: .; cdr3_aa: CATLRLADSYEQYF; cdr3_nt: TGTGCCACCCTCCGACTAGCGGACTCCTACGAGCAGTACTTC
d_call: TRBD1; v_call: TRBV5-1; j_call: TRBJ2-7; cdr3_length: 14; clone_size: .; cdr3_aa: CASSLQGALGEQYF; cdr3_nt: TGCGCCAGCAGCCTACAGGGGGCGCTTGGCGAGCAGTACTTC
d_call: .; v_call: TRBV6-8; j_call: TRBJ1-6; cdr3_length: 15; clone_size: .; cdr3_aa: CATRDVNSYNSPLHF; cdr3_nt: TGTGCCACCCGGGACGTAAACTCCTATAATTCACCCCTCCACTTT
d_call: .; v_call: TRBV12-5; j_call: TRBJ1-2; cdr3_length: 13; clone_size: .; cdr3_aa: CASAPLPYYGYTF; cdr3_nt: TGTGCTAGTGCTCCCCTACCCTACTATGGCTACACCTTC
d_call: .; v_call: TRBV5-1; j_call: TRBJ1-2; cdr3_length: 14; clone_size: few; cdr3_aa: CASSLVTFSGGYTF; cdr3_nt: TGCGCCAGCAGCTTGGTAACGTTTTCGGGGGGCTACACCTTC
d_call: .; v_call: TRBV11-3; j_call: TRBJ2-6; cdr3_length: 19; clone_size: few; cdr3_aa: CASSLGNRVASSGANVLTF; cdr3_nt: TGTGCCAGCAGCTTAGGCAACCGGGTCGCTAGCTCTGGGGCCAACGTCCTGACTTTC
d_call: .; v_call: TRBV19; j_call: TRBJ1-1; cdr3_length: 15; clone_size: .; cdr3_aa: CASSIDLASRGFRIF; cdr3_nt: TGTGCCAGTAGTATAGATCTGGCGTCGCGCGGCTTTCGGATCTTT
d_call: .; v_call: TRBV30; j_call: TRBJ2-3; cdr3_length: 13; clone_size: .; cdr3_aa: CAGRGGLTDTQYF; cdr3_nt: TGTGCCGGGAGGGGGGGCCTCACAGATACGCAGTATTTT
d_call: TRBD1; v_call: TRBV5-1; j_call: TRBJ1-1; cdr3_length: 14; clone_size: .; cdr3_aa: CASSLRRGSTEAFF; cdr3_nt: TGCGCCAGCAGCTTGCGCAGGGGGAGTACTGAAGCTTTCTTT
d_call: TRBD2; v_call: TRBV7-1; j_call: TRBJ2-7; cdr3_length: 15; clone_size: .; cdr3_aa: CASSSTSLTSYEQYF; cdr3_nt: TGTGCCAGCAGCTCGACTAGCCTGACTTCCTACGAGCAGTACTTC
d_call: .; v_call: TRBV28; j_call: TRBJ1-2; cdr3_length: 13; clone_size: .; cdr3_aa: CASSRDNLGGYTF; cdr3_nt: TGTGCCAGCAGCAGGGATAACCTAGGTGGCTACACCTTC
d_call: .; v_call: TRBV11-3; j_call: TRBJ1-3; cdr3_length: 14; clone_size: .; cdr3_aa: CASGTGSLGNTIYF; cdr3_nt: TGTGCCAGCGGTACCGGGTCCCTTGGGAACACCATATATTTT
d_call: TRBD1; v_call: TRBV19; j_call: TRBJ2-4; cdr3_length: 13; clone_size: .; cdr3_aa: CASSITAGGIQYF; cdr3_nt: TGTGCCAGTAGTATCACGGCAGGGGGAATTCAGTACTTC
d_call: TRBD2; v_call: TRBV18; j_call: TRBJ2-1; cdr3_length: 16; clone_size: .; cdr3_aa: CASSTGMTGGSDEQFF; cdr3_nt: TGTGCCAGCTCAACAGGAATGACGGGGGGGAGCGATGAGCAGTTCTTC
d_call: .; v_call: TRBV6-8; j_call: TRBJ1-1; cdr3_length: 13; clone_size: .; cdr3_aa: CASTKQGNTEAFF; cdr3_nt: TGTGCCAGCACAAAACAGGGGAACACTGAAGCTTTCTTT
d_call: .; v_call: TRBV30; j_call: TRBJ1-1; cdr3_length: 14; clone_size: .; cdr3_aa: CAWSGGHRNTEAFF; cdr3_nt: TGTGCCTGGAGCGGGGGACACCGGAACACTGAAGCTTTCTTT
d_call: TRBD1; v_call: TRBV5-1; j_call: TRBJ1-2; cdr3_length: 15; clone_size: .; cdr3_aa: CASSLAGTGNYGYTF; cdr3_nt: TGCGCCAGCAGCTTGGCGGGGACAGGGAACTATGGCTACACCTTC
d_call: .; v_call: TRBV6-8; j_call: TRBJ2-7; cdr3_length: 15; clone_size: .; cdr3_aa: CASSYPVTGRYEQYF; cdr3_nt: TGTGCCAGCAGTTACCCGGTTACAGGTCGCTACGAGCAGTACTTC
d_call: .; v_call: TRBV19; j_call: TRBJ2-2; cdr3_length: 11; clone_size: .; cdr3_aa: CASTYGGELFF; cdr3_nt: TGTGCCAGTACCTACGGCGGGGAGCTGTTTTTT
d_call: TRBD1; v_call: TRBV5-1; j_call: TRBJ2-5; cdr3_length: 14; clone_size: .; cdr3_aa: CASSSTGGGETQYF; cdr3_nt: TGCGCCAGCAGCTCTACAGGGGGCGGAGAGACCCAGTACTTC
d_call: .; v_call: TRBV19; j_call: TRBJ1-1; cdr3_length: 15; clone_size: .; cdr3_aa: CASSISTGPGTEAFF; cdr3_nt: TGTGCCAGTAGTATTTCCACAGGGCCGGGCACTGAAGCTTTCTTT
d_call: TRBD2; v_call: TRBV19; j_call: TRBJ2-7; cdr3_length: 16; clone_size: .; cdr3_aa: CASSTLTSGTSYEQYF; cdr3_nt: TGTGCCAGTAGTACCCTGACTAGCGGGACCTCCTACGAGCAGTACTTC
d_call: TRBD1; v_call: TRBV11-1; j_call: TRBJ2-5; cdr3_length: 15; clone_size: .; cdr3_aa: CASSLGDREQETQYF; cdr3_nt: TGTGCCAGCAGCTTAGGAGACAGGGAACAAGAGACCCAGTACTTC
d_call: .; v_call: TRBV6-8; j_call: TRBJ1-2; cdr3_length: 16; clone_size: .; cdr3_aa: CASSNRSRFLNYGYTF; cdr3_nt: TGTGCCAGCAGTAACCGTTCCAGATTTCTTAACTATGGCTACACCTTC
d_call: .; v_call: TRBV7-1; j_call: TRBJ1-6; cdr3_length: 15; clone_size: .; cdr3_aa: CASSSGSSYNSPLHF; cdr3_nt: TGTGCCAGCAGTTCCGGGAGCTCCTATAATTCACCCCTCCACTTT
d_call: TRBD2; v_call: TRBV5-1; j_call: TRBJ2-7; cdr3_length: 17; clone_size: .; cdr3_aa: CASSRTSGGSYSYEQYF; cdr3_nt: TGCGCCAGCAGCAGAACTAGCGGGGGCTCTTACTCCTACGAGCAGTACTTC
d_call: TRBD1; v_call: TRBV30; j_call: TRBJ2-1; cdr3_length: 15; clone_size: .; cdr3_aa: CAWNLPQDRVDEQFF; cdr3_nt: TGTGCCTGGAACCTCCCTCAAGACAGGGTTGATGAGCAGTTCTTC
d_call: .; v_call: TRBV19; j_call: TRBJ2-3; cdr3_length: 14; clone_size: .; cdr3_aa: CASSIFVGADTQYF; cdr3_nt: TGTGCCAGTAGTATTTTCGTCGGTGCAGATACGCAGTATTTT
d_call: .; v_call: TRBV28; j_call: TRBJ1-5; cdr3_length: 16; clone_size: few; cdr3_aa: CASSLWGGRGNQPQHF; cdr3_nt: TGTGCCAGCAGTTTGTGGGGAGGTAGGGGCAATCAGCCCCAGCATTTT
d_call: .; v_call: TRBV10-1; j_call: TRBJ2-1; cdr3_length: 12; clone_size: .; cdr3_aa: CASSELGFEQFF; cdr3_nt: TGCGCCAGCAGTGAATTGGGCTTCGAGCAGTTCTTC
d_call: .; v_call: TRBV16; j_call: TRBJ1-4; cdr3_length: 14; clone_size: .; cdr3_aa: CASSHSAPNEKLFF; cdr3_nt: TGTGCCAGCAGCCACTCCGCTCCTAATGAAAAACTGTTTTTT
d_call: .; v_call: TRBV9; j_call: TRBJ2-7; cdr3_length: 12; clone_size: .; cdr3_aa: CASSVGLREQYF; cdr3_nt: TGTGCCAGCAGCGTTGGACTTCGCGAGCAGTACTTC
d_call: .; v_call: TRBV19; j_call: TRBJ1-1; cdr3_length: 14; clone_size: .; cdr3_aa: CASSITLMNTEAFF; cdr3_nt: TGTGCCAGTAGTATTACCTTGATGAACACTGAAGCTTTCTTT
d_call: TRBD1; v_call: TRBV19; j_call: TRBJ1-2; cdr3_length: 17; clone_size: .; cdr3_aa: CASSHDAGTGTNYGYTF; cdr3_nt: TGTGCCAGTAGTCACGACGCCGGGACAGGGACTAACTATGGCTACACCTTC
d_call: .; v_call: TRBV19; j_call: TRBJ2-1; cdr3_length: 13; clone_size: .; cdr3_aa: CASSIGLLNEQFF; cdr3_nt: TGTGCCAGTAGTATAGGTCTTCTCAATGAGCAGTTCTTC
d_call: .; v_call: TRBV19; j_call: TRBJ1-2; cdr3_length: 14; clone_size: .; cdr3_aa: CASLLGGAEYGYTF; cdr3_nt: TGTGCCAGTCTTCTGGGGGGCGCGGAATATGGCTACACCTTC
d_call: TRBD1; v_call: TRBV7-4; j_call: TRBJ2-4; cdr3_length: 15; clone_size: .; cdr3_aa: CASSWAGGPKNIQYF; cdr3_nt: TGTGCCAGCAGCTGGGCAGGGGGCCCCAAAAACATTCAGTACTTC
d_call: .; v_call: TRBV19; j_call: TRBJ1-1; cdr3_length: 14; clone_size: .; cdr3_aa: CASTQMGGLTEAFF; cdr3_nt: TGTGCCAGTACCCAAATGGGAGGCCTCACTGAAGCTTTCTTT
d_call: .; v_call: TRBV7-7; j_call: TRBJ2-3; cdr3_length: 15; clone_size: .; cdr3_aa: CASSLGGASTDTQYF; cdr3_nt: TGTGCCAGCAGCTTAGGGGGGGCCAGCACAGATACGCAGTATTTT